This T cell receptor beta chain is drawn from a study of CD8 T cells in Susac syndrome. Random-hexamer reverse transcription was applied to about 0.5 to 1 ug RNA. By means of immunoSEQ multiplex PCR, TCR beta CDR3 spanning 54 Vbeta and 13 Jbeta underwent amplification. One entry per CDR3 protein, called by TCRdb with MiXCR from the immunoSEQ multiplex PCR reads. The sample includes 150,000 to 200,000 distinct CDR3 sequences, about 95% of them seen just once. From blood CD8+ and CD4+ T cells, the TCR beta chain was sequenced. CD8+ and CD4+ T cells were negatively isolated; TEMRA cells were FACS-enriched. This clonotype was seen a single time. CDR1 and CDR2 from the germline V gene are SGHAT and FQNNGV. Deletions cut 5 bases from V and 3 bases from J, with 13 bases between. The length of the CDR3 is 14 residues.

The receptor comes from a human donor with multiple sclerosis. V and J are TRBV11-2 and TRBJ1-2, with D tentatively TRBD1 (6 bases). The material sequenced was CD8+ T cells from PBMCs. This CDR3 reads CASSPIRGDYGYTF. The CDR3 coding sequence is TGTGCCAGCAGCCCGATCAGGGGTGACTATGGCTACACCTTC.